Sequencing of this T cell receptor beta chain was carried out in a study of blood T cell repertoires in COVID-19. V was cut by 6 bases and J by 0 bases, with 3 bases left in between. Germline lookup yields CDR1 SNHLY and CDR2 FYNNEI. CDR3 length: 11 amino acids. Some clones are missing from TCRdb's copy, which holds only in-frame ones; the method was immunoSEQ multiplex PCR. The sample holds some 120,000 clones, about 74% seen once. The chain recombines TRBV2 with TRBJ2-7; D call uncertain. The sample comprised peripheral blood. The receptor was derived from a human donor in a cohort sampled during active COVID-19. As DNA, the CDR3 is TGTGCCAGCAGCCTCTCCTACGAGCAGTACTTC. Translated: CASSLSYEQYF.